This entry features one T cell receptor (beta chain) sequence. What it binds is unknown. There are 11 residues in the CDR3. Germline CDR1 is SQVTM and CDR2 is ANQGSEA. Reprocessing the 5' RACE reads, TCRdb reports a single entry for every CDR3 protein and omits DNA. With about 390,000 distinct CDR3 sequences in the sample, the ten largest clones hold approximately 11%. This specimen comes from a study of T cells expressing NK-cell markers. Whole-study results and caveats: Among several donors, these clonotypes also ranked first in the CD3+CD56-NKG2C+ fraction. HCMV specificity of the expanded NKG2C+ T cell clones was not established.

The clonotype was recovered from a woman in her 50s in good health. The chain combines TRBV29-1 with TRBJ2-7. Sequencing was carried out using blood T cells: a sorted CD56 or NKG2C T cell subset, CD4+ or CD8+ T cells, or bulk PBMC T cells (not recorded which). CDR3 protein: CSVGKGYEQYF.